This TCR beta chain was recorded in a study of blood T cell repertoires in COVID-19. Whole-study context: The United States, Italy and Spain were the sources of the acute and convalescent COVID-19 samples. T cells, B-cell-depleted T cells, or PBMCs provided the cDNA or gDNA that served as material.

V was clipped by 0 bases and J by 0 bases; unmatched bases: 4. Germline V gene data show CDR1 as LGHNA and CDR2 as YNFKEQ. The CDR3 totals 17 residues. Per the original data handling: Reference gene primer amplification in the assay estimated nucleated cell counts. Repertoires were generated with immunoSEQ multiplex PCR, while TCRdb's copy carries only in-frame clones and drops some. V, J and clone size reflect that table, while D and trimming were determined from the DNA. The sample consists of around 26,000 clones, about 90% of them appearing once. The chain is built from TRBV4-2 and TRBJ1-5, with 8 bases that match TRBD1. The origin of this receptor is a man between 65 and 85 years old with active COVID-19. The sample consisted of peripheral blood. The CDR3 bases are TGTGCCAGCAGCCAAGAAGGACAGGGCGATAGCAATCAGCCCCAGCATTTT. It yields the protein CASSQEGQGDSNQPQHF.